One sample yielded the 21 T cell receptor beta chains listed below, sequenced in a study of blood T cell repertoires in COVID-19. Profiled with immunoSEQ multiplex PCR; TCRdb holds only in-frame clones, not every one. The sample has more than 150,000 clones, about 80% seen once. Sample: PBMCs or T cells enriched from blood (not recorded which). These receptors came from a man aged 60 to 69 who had been exposed to COVID-19.

CDR3 residues: CASSPAGGSFTEAFF. CDR3 nucleotides: TGTGCCAGCAGCCCGGCGGGGGGTTCGTTCACTGAAGCTTTCTTT. The chain has TRBV3-1 (or the pseudogene TRBV3-2) and TRBJ1-1, with D possibly being TRBD1 (5 bases). Trimming removed 4 bases from V and 4 bases from J, with 16 bases in between. This CDR3 has 15 amino acids. The germline V gene encodes CDR1 LGHDT and CDR2 YNNKEL (reference sequence).

V usage is TRBV20-1 and J usage is TRBJ1-4; D is undetermined. CDR1 and CDR2 from the germline V gene are DFQATT and SNEGSKA (reference sequence). Trimming took 4 bases from V and 7 from J, leaving 7 bases between them. The CDR3 is 11 amino acids. The CDR3 protein is CSATQSEKLFF. The DNA of the CDR3 is TGCAGTGCTACACAAAGTGAAAAACTGTTTTTT.

V and J are TRBV24-1 and TRBJ2-3; a possible D gene is TRBD1 (6 bases). V was trimmed by 4 bases and J by 2 bases, leaving 18 bases between them. Germline V CDR1 and CDR2: KGHDR, SFDVKD. CDR3 length: 17 residues. CDR3 sequence: CATSDQTGRSLTDTQYF. The CDR3 region has the DNA TGTGCCACCAGTGACCAGACAGGCCGAAGCCTCACAGATACGCAGTATTTT.

This chain connects TRBV15 to TRBJ2-7, with 10 bases matching TRBD2. CDR3 size: 14 residues. From germline, CDR1 is LNHNV and CDR2 YYDKDF (reference sequence). Losses at the gene ends were 5 bases for V and 3 bases for J; bases not matched to a gene: 4. The CDR3 reads CATSVRTSGYEQYF. CDR3 bases: TGTGCCACCAGCGTGAGGACTAGCGGCTACGAGCAGTACTTC.

This clone was observed a handful of times. This sequence joins TRBV30 and TRBJ2-1, with 13 bases that match TRBD2. Germline assignment: CDR1 GTSNPN and CDR2 SVGIG (reference sequence). This CDR3 spans 15 amino acids. Losses at the gene ends were 3 bases for V and 12 bases for J; bases not matched to a gene: 11. CDR3 in DNA: TGTGCCTGGAGCCCAGGACTAGCGGGAGCTCAGGGGCAGTTCTTC. This codes for CAWSPGLAGAQGQFF. The whole variable domain, remainder taken from reference TRBV30 and TRBJ2-1, is SQTIHQWPATLVQPVGSPLSLECTVEGTSNPNLYWYRQAAGRGLQLLFYSVGIGQISSEVPQNLSASRPQDRQFILSSKKLLLSDSGFYLCAWSPGLAGAQGQFFGPGTRLTVL.

The chain has TRBV19 and TRBJ1-5, with a weak D call TRBD1 (5 bases). The CDR3 loop spans 13 amino acids. Trimming shortened V by 9 bases and J by 3 bases, and 12 bases separated the two germline ends. Germline V gene data show CDR1 as LNHDA and CDR2 as SQIVND (reference sequence). CDR3: CASGGTANQPQHF. The CDR3 DNA follows: TGTGCCAGCGGCGGGACCGCCAATCAGCCCCAGCATTTT.

The rearrangement joins TRBV7-7 to TRBJ2-1; 13 bases agree with TRBD2. J lost 4 bases, V lost 3 bases, and 3 bases had no gene match. The CDR3 extends over 16 amino acids. Germline CDR1 reads SSHAT; CDR2 reads FNYEAQ (reference sequence). The CDR3, as DNA: TGTGCCAGCAGCTTGGGACTAGCGGGACCGTACAATGAGCAGTTCTTC. The encoded protein is CASSLGLAGPYNEQFF.

The CDR3 loop reads CASTSNTGGTGELFF. The CDR3 DNA reads as TGCGCCAGCACCTCAAATACAGGGGGCACCGGGGAGCTGTTTTTT. The chain has TRBV5-1 and TRBJ2-2, with 8 bases that match TRBD1. After removal of 6 bases from V and 4 bases from J, the junction contained 8 bases not matched to a gene. This CDR3 comprises 15 residues. Looked up from germline, CDR1 is SGHRS and CDR2 is YFSETQ.

This clone was picked up one time. This chain connects TRBV21-1 to TRBJ2-7; the listed D gene, TRBD2, was not tested against the DNA. TRBV21-1 represents a pseudogene. This CDR3 region has 22 residues. In DNA, the CDR3 is TGTGCCAGCAGCAAAGTCATGTCGAGGTACGGTGGGACTAGCGGGGACTCCTACGAGCAGTACTTC. Translated, it gives CASSKVMSRYGGTSGDSYEQYF.

This clone was recorded many times. The same CDR3 also results from other DNA sequences found in this sample. V is TRBV9 and J is TRBJ2-2, with D possibly matching TRBD2 (5 bases). The germline CDR1 and CDR2 sequences are SGDLS and YYNGEE. The CDR3 has 13 amino acids. Trimming shortened V by 2 bases and J by 4 bases, and 6 bases separated the two germline ends. In DNA, the CDR3 is TGTGCCAGCAGCGTTGGAGGCACCGGGGAGCTGTTTTTT. Its translation is CASSVGGTGELFF.

The chain carries TRBV6-4 and TRBJ2-7; TRBD2 matches at 7 bases. V lost 10 bases to trimming and J lost 7 bases; unmatched junction nucleotides: 28. Germline loops: CDR1 MRHNA, CDR2 SNTAGT. The CDR3 runs to 18 residues. CDR3: CAIYKTGAGPPLTEEQYF. CDR3 nucleotide sequence: TGTGCCATCTATAAAACTGGAGCGGGACCTCCCCTTACGGAGGAGCAGTACTTC.

The chain couples TRBV9 to TRBJ1-6; no reliable D call. The CDR3 length is 16 residues. V lost 4 bases, J lost 0 bases, and 11 bases lay in between. The germline CDR1 and CDR2 sequences are SGDLS and YYNGEE. The CDR3 DNA sequence: TGTGCCAGCAGCCCCCTGGCAAGCTCCTATAATTCACCCCTCCACTTT. Its protein is CASSPLASSYNSPLHF. Full variable domain (missing parts from reference TRBV9 and TRBJ1-6): DSGVTQTPKHLITATGQRVTLRCSPRSGDLSVYWYQQSLDQGLQFLIQYYNGEERAKGNILERFSAQQFPDLHSELNLSSLELGDSALYFCASSPLASSYNSPLHFGNGTRLTVT.

The chain uses TRBV28 and TRBJ1-4; possible D gene TRBD1, 6 bases. Trimming pared 2 bases from V and 3 bases from J, leaving 19 bases between. Germline assignment: CDR1 MDHEN and CDR2 SYDVKM. The CDR3 covers 18 residues. CDR3 bases: TGTGCCAGCAGTTTAGGGTCCCCAGGGGATGGTCCTAATGAAAAACTGTTTTTT. Translated: CASSLGSPGDGPNEKLFF.

This chain connects TRBV27 to TRBJ2-7, with 7 nucleotides matching TRBD1. The CDR3 spans 15 residues. Looked up from germline, CDR1 is MNHEY and CDR2 is SMNVEV (reference sequence). J lost 4 bases, V lost 1 base, and 7 bases had no gene match. The CDR3 sequence is CASSLWGQQPYEQYF. The CDR3 DNA is TGTGCCAGCAGTTTATGGGGACAGCAACCGTACGAGCAGTACTTC.

The chain joins TRBV7-8 to TRBJ2-2; 8 positions match TRBD1. Germline-derived CDR1 and CDR2 are SGHVS and FQNEAQ. V gave up 6 bases and J gave up 4 bases; unmatched junction bases: 7. The CDR3 contains 15 residues. The CDR3 here is CASRVQGVGTGELFF. DNA of the CDR3: TGTGCCAGCAGGGTACAGGGGGTGGGCACCGGGGAGCTGTTTTTT. Full variable domain (outside the CDR3, taken from reference TRBV7-8 and TRBJ2-2): GAGVSQSPRYKVAKRGQDVALRCDPISGHVSLFWYQQALGQGPEFLTYFQNEAQLDKSGLPSDRFFAERPEGSVSTLKIQRTQQEDSAVYLCASRVQGVGTGELFFGEGSRLTVL.

DNA of the CDR3: TGTGCCAGCAGCCCCTACCTCGGGGGGTCGAACACTGAAGCTTTCTTT. This codes for CASSPYLGGSNTEAFF. This chain joins TRBV25-1 and TRBJ1-1, with D tentatively TRBD1 (5 bases). The CDR3 loop spans 16 amino acids. With 6 bases removed from V and 1 base from J, the gap between germline ends came to 18 bases. CDR1 is MGHDK and CDR2 is SYGVNS in the germline V gene. The full variable domain, rest sourced from reference TRBV25-1 and TRBJ1-1, is EADIYQTPRYLVIGTGKKITLECSQTMGHDKMYWYQQDPGMELHLIHYSYGVNSTEKGDLSSESTVSRIRTEHFPLTLESARPSHTSQYLCASSPYLGGSNTEAFFGQGTRLTVV.

The chain joins TRBV2 to TRBJ2-1, with TRBD2 identical over 11 bases. Unmatched junction bases numbered 4, after V lost 4 bases and J lost 8 bases. Germline V gene data show CDR1 as SNHLY and CDR2 as FYNNEI. The length of the CDR3 is 14 residues. The CDR3 loop is CASSALAGGYEQFF. The CDR3 nucleotides are TGTGCCAGCAGTGCTCTAGCGGGAGGATATGAGCAGTTCTTC.

Points on this clone: The sample holds other DNA sequences that translate to the same CDR3. This chain uses TRBV7-2 with TRBJ2-7, with D unclear. V lost 1 base, J lost 2 bases, and 6 bases lay in between. The CDR3 consists of 13 residues. CDR1 is SGHTA, CDR2 FQGNSA, per germline. CDR3 protein: CASSLGLAYEQYF. The CDR3 region has the DNA TGTGCCAGCAGCTTAGGGCTAGCCTACGAGCAGTACTTC.

This clone came up once. The chain recombines TRBV5-6 with TRBJ2-3, with D unresolved. Germline V gene sequence: CDR1 SGHDT, CDR2 YYEEEE. There are 14 residues in the CDR3. Trimming removed 1 base from V and 2 bases from J, with 8 bases in between. The CDR3 loop is CASSLRQATDTQYF. The CDR3 nucleotides are TGTGCCAGCAGCTTGCGCCAGGCCACAGATACGCAGTATTTT. The full variable domain, in which reference TRBV5-6 and TRBJ2-3 provide the parts outside the CDR3, is DAGVTQSPTHLIKTRGQQVTLRCSPKSGHDTVSWYQQALGQGPQFIFQYYEEEERQRGNFPDRFSGHQFPNYSSELNVNALLLGDSALYLCASSLRQATDTQYFGPGTRLTVL.

The chain recombines TRBV30 with TRBJ1-2, with D possibly matching TRBD1 (6 bases). This CDR3 is built from 14 residues. Deletions cut 4 bases from V and 3 bases from J, with 15 bases between. Germline V gives CDR1 GTSNPN, CDR2 SVGIG (reference sequence). The chain's CDR3 is CAWKTGFGHYGYTF. In DNA form, the CDR3 reads TGTGCCTGGAAAACAGGGTTCGGGCACTATGGCTACACCTTC.

This rearrangement joins TRBV23-1 to TRBJ2-7, with 9 nucleotides matching TRBD2. TRBV23-1 falls under the ORF class, with uncertain function. V lost 3 bases, J lost 6 bases, and 9 bases stayed unmatched. The CDR3 covers 15 residues. The CDR3 region is CASSHPPTSGREQYF. The CDR3 region has the DNA TGCGCCAGCAGTCATCCACCGACTAGCGGCCGCGAGCAGTACTTC.